This TCR beta chain derives from a study of beta chain features in type 1 diabetes. Study-level results: Whether TCRB rearrangement is influenced by HLA type was left unresolved in this analysis.

The CDR3 extends over 16 amino acids. From germline, CDR1 is SGHNT and CDR2 YYREEE (reference sequence). Germline trimming cut 0 bases from V and 7 bases from J; bases unmatched to any gene: 8. This clone occurred a few times. Antigen: not known. The investigators reverse transcribed all of the isolated RNA, so they sequenced expressed TCRB transcripts. Measured with immunoSEQ multiplex PCR; TCRdb has only the in-frame clones, and not every one. Here the sample spans over 150,000 clones, 7.5% to 10% being singletons. The sequence derives from a man in his late teens or twenties in good health. What was sequenced was central memory CD4+ T cells from blood. The rearrangement joins TRBV5-4 to TRBJ2-1; 9 bases map to TRBD2. This CDR3 is CASSLEGGRALNEQFF. CDR3 in DNA: TGTGCCAGCAGCTTGGAGGGCGGGAGGGCCTTGAATGAGCAGTTCTTC.